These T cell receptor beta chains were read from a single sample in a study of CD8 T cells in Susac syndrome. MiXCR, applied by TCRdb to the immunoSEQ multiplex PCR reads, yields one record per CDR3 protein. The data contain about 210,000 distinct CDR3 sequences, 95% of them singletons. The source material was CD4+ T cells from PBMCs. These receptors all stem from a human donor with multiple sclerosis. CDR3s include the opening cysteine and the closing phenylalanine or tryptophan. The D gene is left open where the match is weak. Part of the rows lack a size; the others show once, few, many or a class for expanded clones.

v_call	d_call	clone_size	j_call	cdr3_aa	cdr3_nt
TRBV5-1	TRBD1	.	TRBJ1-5	CASSLTGGGQPQHF	TGCGCCAGCAGCTTGACAGGGGGAGGTCAGCCCCAGCATTTT
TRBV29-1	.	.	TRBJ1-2	CSVERGNNGYTF	TGCAGCGTTGAAAGGGGTAATAACGGCTACACCTTC
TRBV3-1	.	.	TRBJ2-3	CASSPFKDTQYF	TGTGCCAGCAGCCCCTTTAAGGATACGCAGTATTTT
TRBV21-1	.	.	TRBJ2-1	CASSNQRRDEQFF	TGTGCCAGCAGCAACCAGCGGAGGGATGAGCAGTTCTTC
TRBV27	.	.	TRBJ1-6	CASSLKPGRPPSPLHF	TGTGCCAGCAGCCTAAAGCCGGGACGACCGCCCTCACCCCTCCACTTT
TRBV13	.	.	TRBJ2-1	CASSLFFSGTREEQFF	TGTGCCAGCAGCTTATTTTTTTCCGGGACCAGGGAAGAGCAGTTCTTC
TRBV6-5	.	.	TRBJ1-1	CASSYSLTLWNTEAFF	TGTGCCAGCAGTTACTCGCTGACGCTGTGGAACACTGAAGCTTTCTTT
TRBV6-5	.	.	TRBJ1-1	CASSRGPPGTEAFF	TGTGCCAGCAGCCGAGGACCCCCGGGTACTGAAGCTTTCTTT
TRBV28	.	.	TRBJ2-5	CASSLPRRTQYF	TGTGCCAGCAGCCTGCCTCGTCGGACCCAGTACTTC
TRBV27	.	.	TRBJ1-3	CASSLVSGNTIYF	TGTGCCAGCAGTTTAGTGTCGGGAAACACCATATATTTT
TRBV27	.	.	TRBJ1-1	CASSPLAYVEEAFF	TGTGCCAGCAGTCCTCTGGCCTATGTGGAAGAAGCTTTCTTT
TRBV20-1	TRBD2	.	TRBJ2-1	CSAPSGNANNEQFF	TGCAGTGCTCCGAGCGGGAACGCTAACAATGAGCAGTTCTTC
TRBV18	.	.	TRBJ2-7	CASSQGLGGLDEQYF	TGTGCCAGCTCACAAGGTCTTGGAGGGTTGGACGAGCAGTACTTC
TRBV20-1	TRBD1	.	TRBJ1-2	CSAGPGQDGYTF	TGCAGTGCTGGGCCGGGACAGGATGGCTACACCTTC
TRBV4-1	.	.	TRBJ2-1	CASSLLGFPGNEQFF	TGCGCCAGCAGCCTCTTGGGGTTCCCAGGGAATGAGCAGTTCTTC
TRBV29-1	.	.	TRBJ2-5	CSVEAEETQYF	TGCAGCGTTGAAGCAGAAGAGACCCAGTACTTC
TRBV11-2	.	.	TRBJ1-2	CASSLFSQGYGYTF	TGTGCCAGCAGCTTATTCTCTCAAGGCTATGGCTACACCTTC
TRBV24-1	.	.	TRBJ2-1	CATSDLNGVQFF	TGTGCCACCAGTGATTTGAATGGGGTGCAGTTCTTC
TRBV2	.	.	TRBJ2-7	CASRAEVKSSYEQYF	TGTGCCAGCAGGGCCGAAGTCAAGAGCTCCTACGAGCAGTACTTC
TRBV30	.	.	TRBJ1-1	CAWSARMNTEAFF	TGTGCCTGGAGTGCGAGAATGAACACTGAAGCTTTCTTT
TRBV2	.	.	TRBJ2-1	CASRRQWPNEQFF	TGTGCCAGCAGGCGGCAGTGGCCCAATGAGCAGTTCTTC
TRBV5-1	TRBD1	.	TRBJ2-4	CASSLVGGQGGIQHF	TGCGCCAGCAGCTTGGTAGGGGGACAGGGAGGCATTCAGCACTTC
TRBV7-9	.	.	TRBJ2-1	CASSLDGDEQFF	TGTGCCAGCAGCTTAGATGGCGATGAGCAGTTCTTC
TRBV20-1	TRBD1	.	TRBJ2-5	CSATDRGIQETQYF	TGCAGTGCAACTGACAGGGGAATCCAAGAGACCCAGTACTTC
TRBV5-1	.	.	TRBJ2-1	CASSTPRAPPSYNEQFF	TGCGCCAGCAGCACCCCGCGGGCCCCACCATCCTACAATGAGCAGTTCTTC
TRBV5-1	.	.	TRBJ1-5	CASSLGQGGQPQHF	TGCGCCAGCAGCCTGGGGCAGGGCGGACAGCCCCAGCATTTT
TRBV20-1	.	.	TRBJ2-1	CSASGSVGVGLNEQFF	TGCAGTGCCTCGGGGAGCGTTGGTGTGGGGCTCAATGAGCAGTTCTTC
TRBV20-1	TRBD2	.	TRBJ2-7	CSAGRSIPYEQYF	TGCAGTGCCGGGAGGTCGATTCCCTACGAGCAGTACTTC
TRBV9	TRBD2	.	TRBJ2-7	CASSAKPGTSGSPYEQYF	TGTGCCAGCAGCGCCAAGCCTGGGACTAGCGGATCTCCCTACGAGCAGTACTTC
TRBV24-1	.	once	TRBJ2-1	CATSDPPADEQFF	TGTGCCACCAGTGATCCGCCAGCCGATGAGCAGTTCTTC
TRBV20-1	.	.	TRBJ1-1	CSARDRAPNTEAFF	TGCAGTGCTAGAGACAGGGCCCCGAACACTGAAGCTTTCTTT
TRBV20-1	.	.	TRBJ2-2	CSARANNGELFF	TGCAGTGCTAGAGCCAACAACGGGGAGCTGTTTTTT
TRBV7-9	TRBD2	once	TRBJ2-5	CASSLALASGTETQYF	TGTGCCAGCAGCTTAGCGCTTGCTAGCGGAACAGAGACCCAGTACTTC
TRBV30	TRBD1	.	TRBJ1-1	CAWSAYRGQGTEAFF	TGTGCCTGGAGCGCCTACAGGGGTCAGGGCACTGAAGCTTTCTTT
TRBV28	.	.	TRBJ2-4	CASSQLAENIQYF	TGTGCCAGCAGCCAACTAGCAGAAAACATTCAGTACTTC
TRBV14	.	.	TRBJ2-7	CASSQVRSEQYF	TGTGCCAGCAGCCAAGTGCGAAGTGAGCAGTACTTC
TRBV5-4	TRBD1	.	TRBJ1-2	CASSTALTGNGYTF	TGTGCCAGCAGCACGGCCCTGACAGGGAATGGCTACACCTTC
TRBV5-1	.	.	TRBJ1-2	CASSLEGDYGYTF	TGCGCCAGCAGCTTGGAGGGAGACTATGGCTACACCTTC
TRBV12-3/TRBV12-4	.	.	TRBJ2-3	CASSLSLRGFSDTQYF	TGTGCCAGCAGTTTATCGCTTAGGGGGTTTTCTGATACGCAGTATTTT
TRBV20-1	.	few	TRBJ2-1	CSATSNEQFF	TGCAGTGCTACATCCAATGAGCAGTTCTTC
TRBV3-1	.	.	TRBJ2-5	CASSQAWGRETQYF	TGTGCCAGCAGCCAAGCCTGGGGGCGGGAGACCCAGTACTTC
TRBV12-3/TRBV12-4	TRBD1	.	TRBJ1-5	CASSVRDRDNQPQHF	TGTGCCAGCAGCGTCAGGGACAGGGACAATCAGCCCCAGCATTTT
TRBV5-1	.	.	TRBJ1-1	CASSLVPLSQGNTEAFF	TGCGCCAGCAGTTTAGTCCCTCTCTCACAGGGAAACACTGAAGCTTTCTTT
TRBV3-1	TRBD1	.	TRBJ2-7	CASSQRQGHPYEQYF	TGTGCCAGCAGCCAACGACAGGGTCACCCCTACGAGCAGTACTTC
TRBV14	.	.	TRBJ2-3	CASSQSQGGTDTQYF	TGTGCCAGCAGCCAGTCGCAGGGTGGCACAGATACGCAGTATTTT
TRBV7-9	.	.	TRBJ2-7	CASSLGTLREQYF	TGTGCCAGCAGCTTAGGGACACTTAGAGAGCAGTACTTC
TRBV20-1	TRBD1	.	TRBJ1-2	CSPRTGDGYTF	TGCAGCCCAAGGACAGGGGATGGCTACACCTTC
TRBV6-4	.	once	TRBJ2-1	CASSFNNEQFF	TGTGCCAGCAGTTTCAACAATGAGCAGTTCTTC
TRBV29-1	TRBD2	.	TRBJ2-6	CSVEVGGRTKSGANVLTF	TGCAGCGTTGAAGTCGGGGGGAGGACCAAATCTGGGGCCAACGTCCTGACTTTC
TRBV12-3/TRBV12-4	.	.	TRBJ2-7	CASRLGAPHEQYF	TGTGCCAGCAGACTTGGGGCCCCCCACGAGCAGTACTTC